What follows are 23 T cell receptor beta chains derived from one specimen sequenced in a study of blood T cell repertoires in COVID-19. The method was immunoSEQ multiplex PCR; TCRdb's version includes in-frame clones alone and lacks a portion of them. The sample carries some 52,000 clones, roughly 89% recorded once. The sequenced material came from peripheral blood. The receptors come from a man aged 55 to 69 with active COVID-19.

This clone was counted once. V is TRBV19 and J is TRBJ2-7; 9 bases line up with TRBD2. With V trimmed by 6 bases and J by 3 bases, 12 bases remained unmatched. CDR1 and CDR2 from the germline V gene are LNHDA and SQIVND (reference sequence). This CDR3 spans 16 amino acids. CDR3: CASSGYSGSKLYEQYF. In nucleotides, the CDR3 is TGTGCCAGTAGCGGATATAGCGGGAGTAAACTCTACGAGCAGTACTTC.

The V gene is TRBV4-1, the J gene TRBJ2-2; D perhaps matches TRBD2 (6 bases). Per germline, CDR1 MGHRA and CDR2 YSYEKL. The CDR3 contains 15 residues. Trimming stripped 11 bases from V and 4 bases from J, with 20 bases between. The CDR3 here is CAGRGGDDPTGELFF. CDR3 in DNA: TGCGCCGGTCGGGGAGGCGATGATCCCACCGGGGAGCTGTTTTTT.

The gene calls are TRBV5-1 and TRBJ2-7; no reliable D call. The CDR3 is 13 residues long. Germline V lookup: CDR1 SGHRS, CDR2 YFSETQ. V was shortened by 1 base and J by 3 bases, with 8 bases between the two germline ends. CDR3 bases: TGCGCCAGCAGCTTGAACTCCCGCTACGAGCAGTACTTC. Protein sequence: CASSLNSRYEQYF.

CDR3: CASNRVGTDTQYF. Written as DNA, the CDR3 is TGCGCCAGCAACCGGGTCGGCACAGATACGCAGTATTTT. The chain combines TRBV4-1 with TRBJ2-3; D is undetermined. CDR1 and CDR2 (germline): MGHRA, YSYEKL. The CDR3 is made up of 13 amino acids. The V and J ends lost 7 bases and 1 base respectively, with 9 bases between them.

V usage is TRBV10-3 and J usage is TRBJ2-3, with 7 bases aligning to TRBD2. Per the germline V gene, CDR1 is ENHRY and CDR2 is SYGVKD. The CDR3 has 16 residues. J gave up 4 bases and V 2 bases, and 9 bases lay outside the gene matches. DNA of the CDR3: TGTGCCATCAGTGAGGGGTGGGCGGGAGCCGCAGATACGCAGTATTTT. As protein: CAISEGWAGAADTQYF.

The chain combines TRBV7-2 with TRBJ2-1; D is uncertain. Per the germline V gene, CDR1 is SGHTA and CDR2 is FQGNSA. Trimming took off 1 base at V and 4 bases at J, with 5 bases between the two ends. This CDR3 spans 13 amino acids. CDR3 in DNA: TGTGCCAGCAGCTTAGTGGCATACAATGAGCAGTTCTTC. Its protein is CASSLVAYNEQFF.

In nucleotides, the CDR3 is TGTGCCAGCAGCCCGCAGACTTGGGATGGCTACACCTTC. This gives the protein CASSPQTWDGYTF. V gene TRBV6-5 combines with J gene TRBJ1-2; D remains unclear. This CDR3 is built from 13 residues. Germline V lookup: CDR1 MNHEY, CDR2 SVGAGI. Deletions cut 6 bases from V and 6 bases from J, with 14 bases between.

The chain is built from TRBV19 and TRBJ2-4; 12 positions match TRBD1. The CDR3 has 14 amino acids. J lost 8 bases, V lost 7 bases, and 6 bases had no gene match. Germline CDR1 LNHDA, CDR2 SQIVND (reference sequence). The CDR3 nucleotides are TGTGCCAGTACATTGGGACAGGGGGCATACATTCAGTACTTC. Translation: CASTLGQGAYIQYF. Full variable domain (outside the CDR3, taken from reference TRBV19 and TRBJ2-4): DGGITQSPKYLFRKEGQNVTLSCEQNLNHDAMYWYRQDPGQGLRLIYYSQIVNDFQKGDIAEGYSVSREKKESFPLTVTSAQKNPTAFYLCASTLGQGAYIQYFGAGTRLSVL.

The CDR3: CASQGASEYNEQFF. DNA of the CDR3: TGTGCCTCTCAGGGGGCTAGCGAATACAATGAGCAGTTCTTC. The rearrangement links TRBV24-1 to TRBJ2-1, with TRBD1 matching 8 bases. Germline CDR1 reads KGHDR; CDR2 reads SFDVKD. J gave up 4 bases and V 12 bases, and 10 bases lay outside the gene matches. This CDR3 is built from 14 residues.

This clone was seen a handful of times. The V and J genes are TRBV10-1 and TRBJ2-7, with 7 bases aligning to TRBD1. Germline loops: CDR1 WNHNN, CDR2 SYGVQD (reference sequence). Trimming cost V 8 bases and J 3 bases; bases outside gene matches: 1. This CDR3 has 11 amino acids. The CDR3 spells CASWDSYEQYF. The DNA for the CDR3 is TGCGCCAGCTGGGACAGCTACGAGCAGTACTTC.

This clone was observed a few times. The chain combines TRBV12-3 or TRBV12-4 with TRBJ2-5, with D possibly matching TRBD1 (5 bases). V lost 2 bases and J 13 bases, leaving 14 bases between the germline ends. The CDR3 length is 12 residues. In nucleotides, the CDR3 is TGTGCCAGCAGTTTAAGTTTGGCCAGGGCGTACTTC. It codes for CASSLSLARAYF.

This clone turned up a few times. The chain has TRBV30 and TRBJ1-3; D unclear. With 2 bases removed from V and 4 bases from J, the gap between germline ends came to 9 bases. From germline, CDR1 is GTSNPN and CDR2 SVGIG (reference sequence). This CDR3 is built from 13 residues. CDR3 sequence reads: CAWSISVGNTIYF. CDR3 nucleotides: TGTGCCTGGAGTATATCCGTAGGAAACACCATATATTTT.

In its sample, this clone was seen a few times. This chain uses TRBV18 with TRBJ1-5; 12 positions agree with TRBD1. Trimming at V came to 6 bases and at J to 5 bases, leaving 8 bases not matched to a gene. Germline values: CDR1 KGHSH, CDR2 LQKENI. CDR3 length equals 16 residues. DNA of the CDR3: TGTGCCAGCTCCCCCACCGGGACAGGGGGCGATCAGCCCCAGCATTTT. Residues: CASSPTGTGGDQPQHF.

The chain couples TRBV29-1 to TRBJ2-2; 10 bases are a match to TRBD1. Germline CDR1 is SQVTM and CDR2 is ANQGSEA. CDR3 size: 15 residues. The J segment lost 4 bases and the V segment lost 7 bases, leaving 9 bases of the junction unmatched. CDR3 coding DNA: TGCAGCGCTAGAACCGGGACAGGGGTCACCGGGGAGCTGTTTTTT. This sequence encodes CSARTGTGVTGELFF.

V gene TRBV11-2 combines with J gene TRBJ1-6, with TRBD1 matching over 9 bases. Germline CDR1 is SGHAT and CDR2 is FQNNGV. Trimming cost V 6 bases and J 5 bases; bases outside gene matches: 8. This CDR3 spans 16 amino acids. The CDR3 nucleotides read TGTGCCAGCAGACCGACAGGGGGAAGGGATAATTCACCCCTCCACTTT. Its translation: CASRPTGGRDNSPLHF.

The V gene is TRBV18, the J gene TRBJ2-7, with 12 bases lining up with TRBD1. V lost 4 bases to trimming and J lost 2 bases; unmatched junction nucleotides: 15. The CDR3 extends over 19 amino acids. CDR1 KGHSH and CDR2 LQKENI come from the germline V gene. This chain's CDR3 is CASSLRDRGHDPSTYEQYF. In nucleotides, the CDR3 is TGTGCCAGCTCACTCCGGGACAGGGGGCACGACCCCTCTACCTACGAGCAGTACTTC.

Written as DNA, the CDR3 is TGTGCCAGCGGACTTCTAGCGGGAGCAAACACCGGGGAGCTGTTTTTT. Translated: CASGLLAGANTGELFF. The chain combines TRBV7-9 with TRBJ2-2; TRBD2 matches 10 bases. The CDR3 runs to 16 residues. The germline gives CDR1 SEHNR, CDR2 FQNEAQ (reference sequence). V lost 8 bases to trimming and J lost 2 bases; unmatched junction nucleotides: 8. Combining the CDR3 with reference TRBV7-9 and TRBJ2-2 gives the whole variable domain DTGVSQNPRHKITKRGQNVTFRCDPISEHNRLYWYRQTLGQGPEFLTYFQNEAQLEKSRLLSDRFSAERPKGSFSTLEIQRTEQGDSAMYLCASGLLAGANTGELFFGEGSRLTVL.

This clone was seen a single time. The chain links TRBV29-1 to TRBJ2-1, with 8 bases lining up with TRBD1. Germline values: CDR1 SQVTM, CDR2 ANQGSEA. This CDR3 has 12 residues. With 4 bases clipped from V and 6 bases from J, the junction kept 2 bases outside the gene matches. CDR3 nucleotide sequence: TGCAGCGTTGGGACAGGGAGCAATGAGCAGTTCTTC. Translation: CSVGTGSNEQFF.

This clone appeared a few times. The chain couples TRBV7-9 to TRBJ2-5; 7 bases line up with TRBD1. J gave up 4 bases and V 6 bases, and 14 bases lay outside the gene matches. The CDR3 loop spans 16 amino acids. In germline, CDR1 is SEHNR, CDR2 FQNEAQ (reference sequence). DNA for the CDR3: TGTGCCAGCAGGGTTTCGGGGCAGGGGGTTCGAGAGACCCAGTACTTC. Encoded protein: CASRVSGQGVRETQYF.

The CDR3 loop is CAISGRGSGSLGADTQYF. For the CDR3, the DNA is TGTGCCATCAGTGGTAGGGGTAGCGGGAGCCTCGGGGCAGATACGCAGTATTTT. This chain joins TRBV10-3 and TRBJ2-3; 9 positions agree with TRBD2. CDR1 ENHRY and CDR2 SYGVKD come from the germline V gene. The CDR3 extends over 18 amino acids. V trimming: 4 bases; J trimming: 4 bases; junction bases outside the gene matches: 15.

The genes are TRBV19 and TRBJ2-3; D possibly corresponds to TRBD1 (5 bases). Trimming removed 7 bases at V and 3 bases at J, with 17 bases between. The CDR3 sequence is 15 residues long. Germline CDR1 reads LNHDA; CDR2 reads SQIVND (reference sequence). The DNA for the CDR3 is TGTGCCAGTAAGCCCCTTAGGGGCCTGACAGATACGCAGTATTTT. Translation gives CASKPLRGLTDTQYF.

This chain joins TRBV18 and TRBJ1-5, with 7 bases lining up with TRBD1. CDR3 size: 13 residues. After removal of 3 bases from V and 4 bases from J, the junction contained 0 bases not matched to a gene. Germline V gene data show CDR1 as KGHSH and CDR2 as LQKENI. CDR3 loop: CASSPTGNQPQHF. The CDR3 bases are TGTGCCAGCTCACCGACAGGGAATCAGCCCCAGCATTTT.

The rearrangement links TRBV4-2 to TRBJ2-1; 10 nucleotides line up with TRBD2. Germline CDR1 reads LGHNA; CDR2 reads YNFKEQ. V dropped 0 bases and J dropped 7; count of bases not matched to a gene: 6. This CDR3 has 16 amino acids. CDR3 sequence reads: CASSQDWSGRGNEQFF. Written as DNA, the CDR3 is TGTGCCAGCAGCCAAGATTGGAGCGGGAGGGGTAATGAGCAGTTCTTC.